This T cell receptor beta chain was documented in a study of control samples from healthy donors and cancer patients. Assay used: immunoSEQ multiplex PCR; TCRdb lists only in-frame clones, some missing. The sample lists 60,000 to 65,000 clones, roughly 85% occurring once. The CDR3 contains 16 residues. Germline CDR1 is MDHEN and CDR2 is SYDVKM. Trimming removed 5 bases at V and 3 bases at J, with 16 bases between. The clonotype was recovered from a man aged 40-49 years in good health. V and J are TRBV28 and TRBJ1-4, with D uncertain. The material sequenced was blood. CDR3 region: CASSPRGVMANEKLFF. The CDR3 bases are TGTGCCAGCAGTCCCCGTGGGGTGATGGCTAATGAAAAACTGTTTTTT.